This T cell receptor (beta chain) is drawn from a study of blood T cells in healthy people across ages. Trimming removed 0 bases from V and 4 bases from J, with 6 bases in between. The CDR3 is made up of 12 amino acids. Germline CDR1 is DFQATT and CDR2 is SNEGSKA (reference sequence). Only a few counts were recorded for this clonotype. Its cognate antigen is unknown. General study points: The diversity estimates, figures obtained from one million T cells, were considered underestimates.

With a J-beta primer mix and a sample-barcoded 5' primer, a second PCR ran about 7 to 11 cycles. With 12 random nucleotides, a template-switch adaptor tagged each individual cDNA molecule. TCRdb re-called the 5' RACE reads with MiXCR, one entry per CDR3 protein. The table lists almost 550,000 distinct CDR3 sequences, around 24% of them singletons. The same data also contributed to another study, on T cells of mothers and their children.

The chain combines TRBV20-1 with TRBJ2-5, with a weak D call TRBD1 (5 bases). The receptor was isolated from a boy between 10 and 17 years old in good health. Sequenced: blood. Written as DNA, the CDR3 is TGCAGTGCTAGAGACAGGGTAGAGACCCAGTACTTC. Translated: CSARDRVETQYF.